This T cell receptor (beta chain) was obtained from a study of cytomegalovirus exposure and HLA in healthy donors. 60 Vbeta and 13 Jbeta primers were used in PCR. This table comes from immunoSEQ multiplex PCR, and its TCRdb copy is limited to in-frame clones, with some not included. Here the sample spans around 85,000 clones, roughly 80% being singletons. As to this clone: Its antigen is not identified.

Whole-study findings and limits: Per published reports, the classifier diagnosed cytomegalovirus status with high specificity and sensitivity. Later, TCR association rates were found to vary by HLA locus, highest for DRB1 and lowest for HLA-C.

Germline CDR1 and CDR2: GTSNPN and SVGIG (reference sequence). The CDR3 consists of 16 residues. V was pared by 4 bases and J by 1 base, with 8 bases of the junction left unmatched. V and J are TRBV30 and TRBJ1-1; 11 positions agree with TRBD1. This receptor was taken from a man aged 50-59 years in good health and CMV-seropositive. Specimen: PBMCs. DNA of the CDR3: TGTGCCTGGAACCCGGGACAGGGGGGCCGGAACACTGAAGCTTTCTTT. This translates into CAWNPGQGGRNTEAFF.